The next 3 T cell receptor beta chains were all read from a single sample in a study of regulatory T cells in long-lasting Graves disease. The sample's time point: newly diagnosed GD, antithyroid drugs for less than 3 months. PBMC-extracted RNA yielded the TCR library. Investigators prepared the TCR beta libraries by applying iRepertoire HTBI primers and Arm-PCR of CDR3 regions. TCRdb reanalysed the multiplex PCR reads using MiXCR and keeps one entry per CDR3 protein. Of about 470,000 distinct CDR3 sequences detected, about 17% appear once; the ten largest clones hold 10% to 15%. The sample was also reused in another study, on T cells in Graves' hyperthyroidism and ophthalmopathy.

The sample in question was peripheral blood mononuclear cells (PBMCs), obtained at new diagnosis, from a patient treated with antithyroid drugs. The receptor source for this set is a man aged 35 to 55 with Graves disease.

The chain is built from TRBV3-1 and TRBJ2-1, with 10 bases matching TRBD1. The CDR3 sequence is 17 residues long. V lost 2 bases to trimming and J lost 7 bases; unmatched junction nucleotides: 11. The germline gives CDR1 LGHDT, CDR2 YNNKEL (reference sequence). The CDR3 bases are TGTGCCAGCAGCCAATGGGAACTCCGGGACAGGGGTAATGAGCAGTTCTTC. The encoded protein is CASSQWELRDRGNEQFF.

In its sample, this clonotype was seen a few times. The chain employs TRBV5-1 and TRBJ2-7, with 10 bases that match TRBD1. Losses at the gene ends were 3 bases for V and 2 bases for J; bases not matched to a gene: 5. CDR1 is SGHRS and CDR2 is YFSETQ in the germline V gene. The CDR3 runs to 15 residues. Here the CDR3 DNA reads TGCGCCAGCAGCTGGAGACAGGGGGCGGCCTACGAGCAGTACTTC. Its translation is CASSWRQGAAYEQYF. Using reference TRBV5-1 and TRBJ2-7 for the parts outside the CDR3, the full variable domain is KAGVTQTPRYLIKTRGQQVTLSCSPISGHRSVSWYQQTPGQGLQFLFEYFSETQRNKGNFPGRFSGRQFSNSRSEMNVSTLELGDSALYLCASSWRQGAAYEQYFGPGTRLTVT.

This clonotype has at least ten counts. CDR3 loop: CASSSTGGEYEQYF. Here the CDR3 DNA reads TGTGCCAGCTCATCGACAGGGGGTGAATACGAGCAGTACTTC. The chain links TRBV18 to TRBJ2-7; 9 nucleotides line up with TRBD1. This CDR3 has 14 amino acids. The germline V gene has CDR1 KGHSH and CDR2 LQKENI. Trimming removed 5 bases from V and 4 bases from J; junction bases left unmatched: 6.